The 28 T cell receptor beta chains below come from one sample, sequenced in a study of shared clonotypes between healthy human individuals. Libraries were prepared by immunoSEQ multiplex PCR; TCRdb keeps only in-frame clonotypes and omits some of them. The repertoire has more than 1 million clones, around 78% of them found once; the top ten carry approximately 0.52%. The specimen was memory CD4+ T cells from PBMCs. Subset in this sample: CD45RA-negative fraction. The receptor source for this set is a man in his late teens or twenties in good health. Some clones in this sample may be carry-over from other donors' samples.

This chain links TRBV5-1 with TRBJ1-1, with TRBD1 matching over 9 bases. With 7 bases clipped from V and 6 bases from J, the junction kept 10 bases outside the gene matches. CDR1 and CDR2 (germline): SGHRS, YFSETQ. The CDR3 loop spans 14 amino acids. CDR3 sequence reads: CASYTTGQGSEAFF. CDR3 in DNA: TGCGCCAGCTACACCACGGGACAGGGTTCTGAAGCTTTCTTT.

The rearrangement joins TRBV19 to TRBJ2-7; 12 bases line up with TRBD2. The CDR3 extends over 16 amino acids. Trimming took 4 bases from V and 3 from J; bases not matched to a gene: 7. The V gene's germline CDR1 is LNHDA and CDR2 SQIVND (reference sequence). CDR3 sequence: CASSRGLAGSIYEQYF. In nucleotides, the CDR3 is TGTGCCAGTAGTAGAGGACTAGCGGGAAGCATCTACGAGCAGTACTTC.

Only one count was recorded for this clone. Possible read error: a much larger clone is one base away. For the CDR3, the DNA is TGTGCCAGCAGCTTGGCAGGGGCTGGGGCCAACGTCCTGACTTTC. Translating it yields CASSLAGAGANVLTF. This chain connects TRBV5-4 to TRBJ2-6; a weak D match, TRBD1 (6 bases). Germline assignment: CDR1 SGHNT and CDR2 YYREEE (reference sequence). The V and J ends lost 0 bases and 2 bases respectively, with 6 bases between them. The CDR3 runs 15 residues.

The rearrangement uses TRBV10-3 and TRBJ1-3, with D hard to call. The CDR3 contains 13 residues. The germline CDR1 and CDR2 sequences are ENHRY and SYGVKD. V lost 1 base to trimming and J lost 7 bases, with 8 bases between them. The CDR3 coding sequence is TGTGCCATCAGTGAGTACGGGTCCAACACCATATATTTT. Translation: CAISEYGSNTIYF.

This clone was seen just once. Given a far larger clone just one base away, this is likely a sequencing read error. The same CDR3 is also encoded by other DNA sequences in this sample. This rearrangement joins TRBV10-1 to TRBJ2-7; a possible D gene is TRBD1 (5 bases). Germline lookup yields CDR1 WNHNN and CDR2 SYGVQD (reference sequence). This CDR3 is 14 amino acids long. Trimming took off 3 bases at V and 0 bases at J, with 9 bases between the two ends. The CDR3 protein is CASSDHRSSYEQYF. The DNA of the CDR3 is TGCGCCAGCAGTGATCACAGGAGCTCCTACGAGCAGTACTTC.

The chain is built from TRBV5-8 and TRBJ1-2; D is ambiguous. Trimming removed 2 bases from V and 7 bases from J, with 3 bases in between. CDR1 and CDR2 from the germline V gene are SGHTS and YDEGEE. This CDR3 comprises 10 residues. For the CDR3, the DNA is TGTGCCAGCAGCTTTGGTGGCTACACCTTC. The encoded protein is CASSFGGYTF.

This clone appeared a single time. The chain combines TRBV10-3 with TRBJ2-1; TRBD2 agrees at 8 bases. Trimming removed 10 bases from V and 9 bases from J; junction bases left unmatched: 14. The CDR3 is 14 residues long. From germline, CDR1 is ENHRY and CDR2 SYGVKD. CDR3 in amino acids: CATTFSGIASEQFF. CDR3 coding DNA: TGTGCCACCACCTTTAGCGGGATCGCGTCTGAGCAGTTCTTC.

The chain carries TRBV5-1 and TRBJ2-5, with D unresolved. The germline gives CDR1 SGHRS, CDR2 YFSETQ. Trimming shortened V by 2 bases and J by 2 bases, and 10 bases separated the two germline ends. The CDR3 covers 14 residues. The CDR3 nucleotides are TGCGCCAGCAGCTTCTACTTGGGGCAAGAGACCCAGTACTTC. This translates into CASSFYLGQETQYF.

In the case of this clone: Additional DNA sequences in this sample encode the identical CDR3. The V and J genes are TRBV5-1 and TRBJ1-1; possibly TRBD1 for D (5 bases). The V end was cut by 0 bases, the J end by 3 bases, with 12 bases between. Germline-derived CDR1 and CDR2 are SGHRS and YFSETQ. The CDR3 has 15 residues. The CDR3 DNA follows: TGCGCCAGCAGCTTGGACGGGGCCGGGTACACTGAAGCTTTCTTT. Translating gives CASSLDGAGYTEAFF. The full variable domain, with the rest looked up from reference TRBV5-1 and TRBJ1-1, is KAGVTQTPRYLIKTRGQQVTLSCSPISGHRSVSWYQQTPGQGLQFLFEYFSETQRNKGNFPGRFSGRQFSNSRSEMNVSTLELGDSALYLCASSLDGAGYTEAFFGQGTRLTVV.

V gene TRBV13 combines with J gene TRBJ1-3; tentatively, D is TRBD1 (5 bases). Trimming cost V 1 base and J 4 bases, with 17 bases left between them. The CDR3 runs to 17 residues. CDR1 and CDR2 (germline): PRHDT, FYEKMQ (reference sequence). The CDR3 coding sequence is TGTGCCAGCAGCTTAGAGTACGGCAGGGCGGGAGGAAACACCATATATTTT. Its translation is CASSLEYGRAGGNTIYF.

V is TRBV13 and J is TRBJ1-4, with D hard to call. Germline CDR1 and CDR2: PRHDT and FYEKMQ (reference sequence). The V end was cut by 11 bases, the J end by 3 bases, with 19 bases between. This CDR3 is built from 15 residues. CDR3 bases: TGTGCCGGACTAGGCAGCCCGACTTCTAATGAAAAACTGTTTTTT. As protein: CAGLGSPTSNEKLFF.

This chain connects TRBV5-1 to TRBJ1-3; no definite D call. V gave up 0 bases and J gave up 4 bases, with 8 bases separating them. The CDR3 is 14 residues long. Germline lookup yields CDR1 SGHRS and CDR2 YFSETQ. In DNA, the CDR3 is TGCGCCAGCAGCTTGGGTCTAAACGGAAACACCATATATTTT. Translation: CASSLGLNGNTIYF.

In its sample, this clone was seen a few times. This chain connects TRBV2 to TRBJ2-7; D is perhaps TRBD1 or TRBD2 (5 bases each). This CDR3 region has 15 residues. The germline V gene encodes CDR1 SNHLY and CDR2 FYNNEI. Trimming removed 2 bases at V and 1 base at J, with 12 bases between. The CDR3 is CASSEQIWGSYEQYF. DNA of the CDR3: TGTGCCAGCAGTGAACAGATCTGGGGGTCCTACGAGCAGTACTTC.

The chain carries TRBV5-1 and TRBJ2-6; D remains unclear. The CDR3 contains 13 residues. The germline V gene encodes CDR1 SGHRS and CDR2 YFSETQ. Trimming stripped 7 bases from V and 4 bases from J, with 9 bases between. The CDR3 DNA is TGCGCCAGCCATAACACAGGGGCCAACGTCCTGACTTTC. Amino acids: CASHNTGANVLTF.

This chain links TRBV7-2 with TRBJ2-3; TRBD2 might be the D (5 bases). Looked up from germline, CDR1 is SGHTA and CDR2 is FQGNSA. The CDR3 has 16 residues. Trimming left V 2 bases short and J 1 base short, with 13 bases between. CDR3 nucleotide sequence: TGTGCCAGCAGCTTAATGGGAGATTCGGGCACAGATACGCAGTATTTT. It encodes CASSLMGDSGTDTQYF.

The chain recombines TRBV7-8 with TRBJ2-7, with D unclear. The germline gives CDR1 SGHVS, CDR2 FQNEAQ. This CDR3 is 12 amino acids long. With 6 bases removed from V and 4 bases from J, the gap between germline ends came to 10 bases. Here the CDR3 reads CASRPIGYEQYF. CDR3 DNA: TGTGCCAGCAGACCGATCGGGTACGAGCAGTACTTC.

This clone has more than one count but fewer than ten. CDR3 nucleotides: TGTGCCAGCAGTTATAAGACTAGTCTGTCCCCCGGGGAGCTGTTTTTT. It translates to CASSYKTSLSPGELFF. The chain recombines TRBV6-6 with TRBJ2-2, with a weak D call TRBD2 (6 bases). Germline V lookup: CDR1 MNHNY, CDR2 SVGAGI (reference sequence). The CDR3 is 16 amino acids. The ends were cut back, 3 bases at V and 6 bases at J, with 17 bases in the middle.

The chain couples TRBV7-3 to TRBJ2-1; the D gene is possibly TRBD2 (6 bases). Germline V gene lookup returns CDR1 SGHTA and CDR2 FQGTGA. This CDR3 is built from 13 residues. Trimming removed 3 bases at V and 5 bases at J, with 8 bases between. This CDR3 reads CASSFQRDNEQFF. The CDR3 nucleotides are TGTGCCAGCAGCTTCCAGCGGGACAATGAGCAGTTCTTC. The complete variable domain, with remaining parts taken from reference TRBV7-3 and TRBJ2-1, reads GAGVSQTPSNKVTEKGKYVELRCDPISGHTALYWYRQSLGQGPEFLIYFQGTGAADDSGLPNDRFFAVRPEGSVSTLKIQRTERGDSAVYLCASSFQRDNEQFFGPGTRLTVL.

This clone was counted once. CDR3 bases: TGTGCCAGCAGCTTAGGGTCGGGTACCTACAATGAGCAGTTCTTC. Its translation is CASSLGSGTYNEQFF. The chain combines TRBV7-6 with TRBJ2-1; D remains unclear. With 1 base removed from V and 2 bases from J, the gap between germline ends came to 9 bases. The CDR3 totals 15 residues. Germline CDR1 is SGHVS and CDR2 is FNYEAQ.

This chain uses TRBV23-1 with TRBJ2-7; D is ambiguous. TRBV23-1 is placed among ORFs of uncertain function. The V end was cut by 2 bases, the J end by 0 bases, with 17 bases between. This CDR3 contains 17 residues. CDR3 region: CASSQPSSRSPSYEQYF. The CDR3, as DNA: TGCGCCAGCAGTCAACCGTCCAGCCGTAGCCCCTCCTACGAGCAGTACTTC.

The chain recombines TRBV28 with TRBJ2-3; D is perhaps TRBD2 (6 bases). Trimming pared 4 bases from V and 0 bases from J, leaving 8 bases between. This CDR3 comprises 14 residues. Germline V CDR1 and CDR2: MDHEN, SYDVKM. The DNA of the CDR3 is TGTGCCAGCAGTTCTAGCGAGAGCACAGATACGCAGTATTTT. Protein product: CASSSSESTDTQYF. Complete variable domain (other parts from reference TRBV28 and TRBJ2-3): DVKVTQSSRYLVKRTGEKVFLECVQDMDHENMFWYRQDPGLGLRLIYFSYDVKMKEKGDIPEGYSVSREKKERFSLILESASTNQTSMYLCASSSSESTDTQYFGPGTRLTVL.

This rearrangement joins TRBV2 to TRBJ1-4, with TRBD1 identical over 10 bases. The CDR3 is made up of 15 amino acids. CDR1 is SNHLY, CDR2 FYNNEI, per germline. After removal of 7 bases from V and 3 bases from J, the junction contained 5 bases not matched to a gene. The CDR3 DNA is TGTGCCAGCAACGACAGGGGGCTGGCTAATGAAAAACTGTTTTTT. Its translation is CASNDRGLANEKLFF.

V usage is TRBV7-2 and J usage is TRBJ2-5, with D tentatively TRBD2 (5 bases). The V gene lost 3 bases and the J gene lost 2 bases, with 10 bases spanning the gap. CDR1 and CDR2 from the germline V gene are SGHTA and FQGNSA. This CDR3 spans 14 amino acids. CDR3 sequence: CASSLLTGQETQYF. The CDR3 region has the DNA TGTGCCAGCAGCTTGTTAACGGGGCAAGAGACCCAGTACTTC.

This clone was counted at least ten times. The chain recombines TRBV28 with TRBJ2-1, with 7 bases that match TRBD2. The CDR3 has 15 residues. J was trimmed by 5 bases and V by 6 bases; bases with no gene match: 10. Germline V gene data show CDR1 as MDHEN and CDR2 as SYDVKM. The CDR3 DNA reads as TGTGCCAGCAGCGAATCAGGGAGGGTCCACAATGAGCAGTTCTTC. It codes for CASSESGRVHNEQFF.

The CDR3 nucleotides are TGTGCCAGTAGTACCTGGGGGATGGGCTATGGCTACACCTTC. Its translation is CASSTWGMGYGYTF. The V call is TRBV19, the J call TRBJ1-2; D might be TRBD1 (5 bases). V lost 4 bases to trimming and J lost 4 bases, with 13 bases between them. CDR1 LNHDA and CDR2 SQIVND come from the germline V gene (reference sequence). This CDR3 contains 14 residues. Together with reference TRBV19 and TRBJ1-2, the CDR3 gives the full variable domain: DGGITQSPKYLFRKEGQNVTLSCEQNLNHDAMYWYRQDPGQGLRLIYYSQIVNDFQKGDIAEGYSVSREKKESFPLTVTSAQKNPTAFYLCASSTWGMGYGYTFGSGTRLTVV.

The rearrangement joins TRBV25-1 to TRBJ1-2; unclear D gene. CDR1 and CDR2 (germline): MGHDK, SYGVNS. With 2 bases removed from V and 7 bases from J, the gap between germline ends came to 5 bases. This CDR3 is built from 11 residues. CDR3 nucleotide sequence: TGTGCCAGCAGTGAAAGGTTTGGCTACACCTTC. It yields the protein CASSERFGYTF.

This chain uses TRBV7-9 with TRBJ1-4, with 9 bases that match TRBD1. Germline-derived CDR1 and CDR2 are SEHNR and FQNEAQ (reference sequence). The CDR3 loop spans 14 amino acids. The junction had 6 bases not matched to a gene; V was cut back by 5 bases and J by 8 bases. For the CDR3, the DNA is TGTGCCAGCAGCCAGGGACAGGGAGGGGAAAAACTGTTTTTT. It codes for CASSQGQGGEKLFF. The full variable domain, completed using reference TRBV7-9 and TRBJ1-4, is DTGVSQNPRHKITKRGQNVTFRCDPISEHNRLYWYRQTLGQGPEFLTYFQNEAQLEKSRLLSDRFSAERPKGSFSTLEIQRTEQGDSAMYLCASSQGQGGEKLFFGSGTQLSVL.

The chain carries TRBV5-1 and TRBJ1-1; D not certain. The CDR3 runs 13 residues. V was trimmed by 3 bases and J by 3 bases, leaving 9 bases between them. Germline V gene data show CDR1 as SGHRS and CDR2 as YFSETQ. Here the CDR3 DNA reads TGCGCCAGCAGCTGGAGGGAATACACTGAAGCTTTCTTT. This sequence encodes CASSWREYTEAFF.